One T cell receptor (beta chain) is described in this entry. Living in roughly 25 US areas, the participants were between roughly 18 and 95 years of age. This specimen comes from a study of blood T cell repertoires in COVID-19. Across the study: Two negative PCRs, clearance, or symptom resolution had been documented for recovered Cohort 3 donors. Whether acute or convalescent, the COVID-19 samples came from the United States, Italy and Spain. PBMCs, B-cell-depleted T cells, or T cells were the source of the cDNA or gDNA that made up the material.

Germline lookup yields CDR1 MGHDK and CDR2 SYGVNS. Between the trimmed V and J ends, which lost 2 bases and 4 bases, there was a span of 20 bases. The CDR3 sequence is 17 residues long. Method: immunoSEQ multiplex PCR; TCRdb's copy keeps in-frame clones and lacks some. The sample records more than 200,000 clones, roughly 91% being singletons. The receptor was derived from a young man in a cohort exposed to, infected with or recovered from COVID-19 (not recorded which). Sequences were obtained from PBMCs or T cells enriched from blood (not recorded which). This chain uses TRBV25-1 with TRBJ1-2; TRBD1 is a possible D gene (6 bases). For the CDR3, the DNA is TGTGCCAGCAGTGAAAGTGGGCTTTGGGGGCGTAGCTATGGCTACACCTTC. This encodes CASSESGLWGRSYGYTF.